These T cell receptor beta chains were read from a single sample in a study of T cells in localized non-small cell lung cancer. TCRdb's copy holds only in-frame clones and misses some; the assay was immunoSEQ multiplex PCR. This sample yields about 30,000 clones, of which roughly nine tenths are seen a single time; 5.5% to 6% belongs to the top ten. This sample comprised PBMCs, obtained before any cancer treatment. These receptors were collected from a man aged 35 to 70 with stage II lung adenocarcinoma. CDR3s leave out the opening cysteine and the closing phenylalanine or tryptophan. Size is stated for part of the rows, as once, few or many counts, or as a class when the clone is expanded.

clone_size j_call v_call cdr3_aa
NA TRBJ2-3 TRBV6-4 ASSRGTSGLGTQY
NA TRBJ2-1 TRBV19 ASSIVDLDEQF
NA TRBJ2-6 TRBV13 ASSFGGPVSGANVLT
NA TRBJ2-1 TRBV11-3 ASSLGRHQGNEQF
NA TRBJ1-5 TRBV30 AWSVLARGQPQH
NA TRBJ1-4 TRBV28 ASSFLPGGQGEKLF
NA TRBJ1-1 TRBV7-2 ASSLGPNTAEAF
NA TRBJ2-7 TRBV27 ASSLSGGYEQY
once TRBJ2-7 TRBV5-6 ASSAGTSGSYEQY
NA TRBJ1-1 TRBV11-3 ASSRQGLLYEAF
NA TRBJ1-1 TRBV19 ASMGRGGRATEAF
NA TRBJ1-5 TRBV10-2 ATRPGQGSSTSNQPQH
NA TRBJ1-1 TRBV5-1 ASNYDTGLRNTEAF
NA TRBJ2-3 TRBV2 ASTRGSVTDTQY
NA TRBJ2-3 TRBV9 ASSVDRVFSSTDTQY
NA TRBJ2-1 TRBV5-6 ASSLIAGGPGSEQF
NA TRBJ2-3 TRBV10-1 ASSSEGLAGAGGAPDTQY
NA TRBJ2-1 TRBV4-1 ASSHPLAAQRYNEQF
NA TRBJ1-4 TRBV19 ASKRATNEKLF
NA TRBJ2-2 TRBV19 ASSLRQRLSGNTGELF
NA TRBJ2-1 TRBV7-7 ASSALAGAANEQF
NA TRBJ2-3 TRBV27 ASRLRNPTDTQY